This T cell receptor (beta chain) originates from a study of glioma-infiltrating T cells after dendritic cell vaccination. The immunoSEQ assay amplified TCRB CDR3 from up to 2 ug DNA. TCRdb keeps only in-frame clones here, not all; method: immunoSEQ multiplex PCR. The data contain some 100,000 clones, roughly 83% of them singletons. This CDR3 has 17 amino acids. From germline, CDR1 is MGHRA and CDR2 YSYEKL. The receptor was derived from a human donor with glioblastoma. Source: blood, taken before dendritic cell vaccination. The chain is built from TRBV4-1 and TRBJ2-5, with TRBD2 identical over 7 bases. The DNA matches TRBJ2-7 better at its end, which makes the J call doubtful. The chain's CDR3 is CASSQVPGLPSSYEQYF. As DNA, the CDR3 is TGCGCCAGCAGCCAAGTTCCGGGACTACCTAGCTCCTACGAGCAGTACTTC.